Each of the 20 T cell receptor beta chains below was sequenced from the same sample in a study of post-analysis software for immune sequencing data. Presence of unique molecular identifiers characterized the TCR beta cDNA libraries. TCRdb reprocessed the PCR reads via MiXCR and lists one record per CDR3 protein. Altogether 700,000 to 800,000 distinct CDR3 sequences are present, roughly 27% being singletons, with the ten largest covering roughly 0.53%. Whole-study results and caveats: Patients had higher frequencies than controls of roughly 5 TRBV segments, including TRBV5-6, TRBV5-1 and TRBV20-1.

Antigens for these TCRs are unknown. Sequenced material: blood. The receptors were gathered from a girl between 10 and 17 years old with multiple sclerosis.

V usage is TRBV10-3 and J usage is TRBJ2-7; the D is unclear. The DNA end is a closer match to TRBJ2-4, so the J assignment may be wrong. The germline gives CDR1 ENHRY, CDR2 SYGVKD. This CDR3 is built from 14 residues. CDR3 region: CAIRETRTSNIQYF. The CDR3 nucleotides read TGTGCCATCAGGGAGACCCGGACCAGCAACATTCAGTACTTC.

This clonotype has only a few counts. The genes are TRBV27 and TRBJ2-7, with unresolved D. CDR3 length: 16 residues. V lost 5 bases to trimming and J lost 2 bases, with 19 bases between them. Germline values: CDR1 MNHEY, CDR2 SMNVEV (reference sequence). The DNA for the CDR3 is TGTGCCAGCAGTCCTATTATGAGACACCGTACCTACGAGCAGTACTTC. Translating gives CASSPIMRHRTYEQYF.

The chain has TRBV20-1 and TRBJ2-5, with TRBD2 matching over 10 bases. Germline CDR1 DFQATT, CDR2 SNEGSKA (reference sequence). The CDR3 consists of 18 residues. V lost 3 bases, J lost 3 bases, and 16 bases stayed unmatched. The CDR3: CSASGGTSVTWWEETQYF. CDR3 sequence (DNA): TGCAGTGCTAGCGGGGGGACTAGCGTGACCTGGTGGGAAGAGACCCAGTACTTC.

The chain recombines TRBV6-5 with TRBJ1-1, with a weak D call TRBD1 (6 bases). Trimming removed 7 bases at V and 3 bases at J, with 18 bases between. Germline values: CDR1 MNHEY, CDR2 SVGAGI. The CDR3 is 15 residues long. CDR3 sequence reads: CASNRRGLVDTEAFF. The CDR3 DNA sequence: TGTGCCAGCAATCGGCGGGGGCTAGTGGACACTGAAGCTTTCTTT.

A single count supports this clonotype. This chain links TRBV20-1 with TRBJ2-4; 11 bases agree with TRBD2. The J call may be faulty, since TRBJ2-7 better matches the DNA end. This CDR3 region has 14 residues. Germline V gene lookup returns CDR1 DFQATT and CDR2 SNEGSKA (reference sequence). Here the CDR3 reads CSASPTSGTYEQYF. CDR3 in DNA: TGCAGTGCTAGTCCGACTAGCGGGACTTACGAGCAGTACTTC.

Details on this clonotype: The junction differs from germline at one of its ends, possibly a read error. The J gene is TRBJ2-1, the V gene TRBV10-3; 12 bases are a match to TRBD2. CDR1 ENHRY and CDR2 SYGVKD come from the germline V gene. The CDR3 spans 16 residues. The CDR3 region has the DNA TGTGCCATCAGCCGGACTAGCGGGATCCCCTACAATGGGCAGTTCTTC. The encoded protein is CAISRTSGIPYNGQFF.

This clonotype has just a few counts. The chain uses TRBV6-5 and TRBJ2-4; weak D call: TRBD2 (7 bases). The tail of the sequence fits TRBJ2-7 better, so the J call may be wrong. Germline CDR1 and CDR2: MNHEY and SVGAGI. This CDR3 has 16 amino acids. The CDR3 protein is CASSYGTTLVGGEQYF. CDR3 sequence (DNA): TGTGCCAGCAGTTACGGGACTACCCTTGTAGGGGGCGAGCAGTACTTC.

This clonotype was counted between two and nine times. The chain's CDR3 is CASSAGTSKETQYF. The CDR3 nucleotides are TGTGCCAGCAGTGCCGGGACTTCTAAAGAGACCCAGTACTTC. V usage is TRBV6-6 and J usage is TRBJ2-5; tentative D call: TRBD2 (6 bases). Trimming cost V 5 bases and J 3 bases, with 13 bases left between them. Germline assignment: CDR1 MNHNY and CDR2 SVGAGI (reference sequence). The CDR3 is 14 amino acids.

This clonotype has only a few counts. The chain has TRBV20-1 and TRBJ2-4, with D possibly being TRBD1 or TRBD2 (5 bases each). The CDR3 length is 13 residues. V shed 4 bases and J shed 6 bases, with 13 bases lying between them. In germline, CDR1 is DFQATT, CDR2 SNEGSKA (reference sequence). The CDR3 region is CSATGPPVNIQYF. DNA of the CDR3: TGCAGTGCTACGGGACCGCCAGTAAACATTCAGTACTTC.

The V call is TRBV20-1, the J call TRBJ1-4; D is unresolved. CDR3 size: 16 residues. Germline lookup yields CDR1 DFQATT and CDR2 SNEGSKA (reference sequence). Trimming shortened V by 1 base and J by 0 bases, and 12 bases separated the two germline ends. The CDR3 is CSARGVMGSTNEKLFF. The CDR3 coding sequence is TGCAGTGCTAGAGGCGTCATGGGCTCAACTAATGAAAAACTGTTTTTT.

The V call is TRBV29-1, the J call TRBJ1-5; perhaps TRBD1 as D (5 bases). Germline CDR1 and CDR2: SQVTM and ANQGSEA. Trimming pared 3 bases from V and 7 bases from J, leaving 13 bases between. The CDR3 has 13 amino acids. The CDR3 is CSVETGPRQPQHF. CDR3 nucleotides: TGCAGCGTTGAGACGGGACCGCGGCAGCCCCAGCATTTT.

DNA of the CDR3: TGTGCCCTCGCTGGGACACTTCAAGAGACCCAGTACTTC. It encodes CALAGTLQETQYF. This chain joins TRBV6-1 and TRBJ2-5, with a tentative D call TRBD1 (6 bases). The CDR3 sequence is 13 residues long. V lost 11 bases, J lost 2 bases, and 15 bases lay in between. Germline CDR1 and CDR2: MNHNS and SASEGT.

The V gene is TRBV2, the J gene TRBJ2-1; 9 nucleotides align to TRBD2. There are 14 residues in the CDR3. V lost 7 bases and J lost 6; bases outside the gene matches: 7. CDR1 SNHLY and CDR2 FYNNEI come from the germline V gene. CDR3 sequence: CASTRSSGVNEQFF. The DNA of the CDR3 is TGTGCCAGCACCCGTTCTAGCGGGGTCAATGAGCAGTTCTTC.

This clonotype came up many times. The rearrangement joins TRBV29-1 to TRBJ2-7; possible D gene TRBD2, 6 bases. The CDR3 totals 12 residues. Germline V gene data show CDR1 as SQVTM and CDR2 as ANQGSEA. The V gene lost 7 bases and the J gene lost 2 bases, with 12 bases spanning the gap. The CDR3 sequence: CSATRGAYEQYF. DNA of the CDR3: TGCAGCGCCACTCGCGGGGCCTACGAGCAGTACTTC.

The chain joins TRBV7-4 to TRBJ1-5, with unresolved D. The CDR3 consists of 12 residues. V gave up 5 bases and J gave up 6 bases, with 8 bases separating them. Germline lookup yields CDR1 SGHVT and CDR2 SQSDAQ. The chain's CDR3 is CASSRCGQPQHF. CDR3 nucleotide sequence: TGTGCCAGCAGCCGTTGTGGTCAGCCCCAGCATTTT. Full variable domain (rest looked up from reference TRBV7-4 and TRBJ1-5): GAGVSQSPRYKVAKRGRDVALRCDSISGHVTLYWYRQTLGQGSEVLTYSQSDAQRDKSGRPSGRFSAERPERSVSTLKIQRTEQGDSAVYLCASSRCGQPQHFGDGTRLSIL.

DNA of the CDR3: TGCGCCAGCAGCTCTGGACAGGGGACCGAGCAGTACTTC. It translates to CASSSGQGTEQYF. The V gene is TRBV5-1, the J gene TRBJ2-7, with TRBD1 matching over 9 bases. Germline V lookup: CDR1 SGHRS, CDR2 YFSETQ. The CDR3 extends over 13 amino acids. V lost 3 bases, J lost 6 bases, and 4 bases stayed unmatched.

The chain uses TRBV20-1 and TRBJ2-5; TRBD2 aligns across 13 bases. The last part of the DNA fits TRBJ2-7 better; the J call may be wrong. Germline V gene lookup returns CDR1 DFQATT and CDR2 SNEGSKA (reference sequence). CDR3 length: 15 residues. CDR3: CSAPAGTSGKGEQYF. The CDR3 DNA sequence: TGCAGTGCTCCAGCCGGGACTAGCGGGAAGGGCGAGCAGTACTTC.

V and J are TRBV7-2 and TRBJ2-1, with 8 positions matching TRBD2. Germline loops: CDR1 SGHTA, CDR2 FQGNSA. V was clipped by 5 bases and J by 13 bases; unmatched bases: 19. There are 16 residues in the CDR3. CDR3 sequence: CASSREIGLASRDQFF. The CDR3 nucleotides are TGTGCCAGCAGCCGAGAAATAGGACTAGCATCGAGGGATCAGTTCTTC.

In DNA, the CDR3 is TGTGCCAGCAGCTTAGTCGGGGTTCCGGGGGCCTATGGCTACACCTTC. Residues: CASSLVGVPGAYGYTF. The rearrangement uses TRBV7-2 and TRBJ1-2; a possible D gene is TRBD1 (6 bases). V gave up 1 base and J gave up 4 bases, with 16 bases separating them. The CDR3 totals 16 residues. Germline V CDR1 and CDR2: SGHTA, FQGNSA.

This clonotype was observed a few times. The chain employs TRBV27 and TRBJ1-5, with D perhaps matching TRBD1 (5 bases). Germline values: CDR1 MNHEY, CDR2 SMNVEV (reference sequence). The CDR3 consists of 14 residues. Trimming cost V 4 bases and J 1 base, with 8 bases left between them. Here the CDR3 reads CASSSRGSNQPQHF. The CDR3 nucleotides read TGTGCCAGCAGTTCGAGGGGAAGCAATCAGCCCCAGCATTTT.